This TCR beta chain was retrieved from a study of Ad26.COV2.S vaccination and SARS-CoV-2 variants. Trimming took 2 bases from V and 3 from J, leaving 16 bases between them. The CDR3 runs to 16 residues. Germline V gene lookup returns CDR1 SGHNT and CDR2 YYREEE (reference sequence). Regarding the study as a whole: Analytic work on TCR breadth and depth might have understated the full extent of total T cell responses. Vaccinees displayed broader spike-specific TCR repertoires than placebo recipients.

Of note for this clone: Its antigen is not known.

The treatment: about 20 received Ad26.COV2.S at low or high dose, single or two shots; 5 received placebo; per-sample allocation not given. Each sample was drawn 63 days after the first injection (of vaccine or placebo). Method: immunoSEQ multiplex PCR; TCRdb's copy keeps in-frame clones and lacks some. Here the sample spans 290,000 or so clones, around 87% being singletons. This receptor was obtained from a person aged 18-60 years who received the Ad26.COV2.S COVID-19 vaccine or a placebo. The rearrangement joins TRBV5-4 to TRBJ2-3; possibly TRBD1 or TRBD2 for D (5 bases each). Sample: peripheral blood, taken in a trial of Ad26.COV2.S vaccine versus placebo. The CDR3 spells CASSLRAGPGTDTQYF. Here the CDR3 DNA reads TGTGCCAGCAGCTTACGGGCGGGCCCAGGGACAGATACGCAGTATTTT.